These 19 T cell receptor beta chains were sequenced from one sample in a study of blood T cell repertoires in COVID-19. Produced via immunoSEQ multiplex PCR; TCRdb's table is partial and in-frame only. Found here are approximately 120,000 clones, around 83% of them singletons; the top ten hold around 3.2%. Sequenced material: peripheral blood. Source of these receptors: a woman older than 75 with COVID-19, enrolled during active disease.

The V gene is TRBV7-9, the J gene TRBJ1-2; 7 nucleotides match TRBD1. Germline trimming cut 5 bases from V and 2 bases from J; bases unmatched to any gene: 8. This CDR3 spans 15 amino acids. The germline V gene has CDR1 SEHNR and CDR2 FQNEAQ (reference sequence). The CDR3 region has the DNA TGTGCCAGCAGCGAACAGATGGGACAGAACTATGGCTACACCTTC. Its protein is CASSEQMGQNYGYTF.

The rearrangement uses TRBV7-8 and TRBJ2-3; 9 nucleotides line up with TRBD2. The CDR3 is made up of 16 amino acids. The germline V gene encodes CDR1 SGHVS and CDR2 FQNEAQ. V was clipped by 1 base and J by 6 bases; unmatched bases: 8. The CDR3 DNA is TGTGCCAGCAGCTTAGATGGCGGGAGGGCCGCGGATACGCAGTATTTT. The encoded protein is CASSLDGGRAADTQYF.

This chain uses TRBV9 with TRBJ1-1; no reliable D call. Per the germline V gene, CDR1 is SGDLS and CDR2 is YYNGEE. V lost 0 bases and J lost 1, with 4 bases in between. The CDR3 totals 13 residues. Written as DNA, the CDR3 is TGTGCCAGCAGCGTAGGGGCGAACACTGAAGCTTTCTTT. It encodes CASSVGANTEAFF.

In nucleotides, the CDR3 is TGTGCCAGCTCACCACCGGTAACTAGCGGGGACCACTACGAGCAGTACTTC. Protein sequence: CASSPPVTSGDHYEQYF. The chain joins TRBV18 to TRBJ2-7; 10 nucleotides align to TRBD2. The CDR3 length is 17 residues. Germline loops: CDR1 KGHSH, CDR2 LQKENI. V trimming: 0 bases; J trimming: 3 bases; junction bases outside the gene matches: 8.

This clone was detected only once. The chain is built from TRBV7-3 and TRBJ1-1; D is unclear. In germline, CDR1 is SGHTA, CDR2 FQGTGA. The CDR3 sequence is 13 residues long. Deletions cut 2 bases from V and 1 base from J, with 5 bases between. The CDR3 bases are TGTGCCAGCAGCTTACAGGCGAACACTGAAGCTTTCTTT. The encoded protein is CASSLQANTEAFF.

Only one count was recorded for this clone. The chain recombines TRBV6-5 with TRBJ2-3; TRBD1 might be the D (5 bases). CDR3 length: 13 amino acids. With 8 bases removed from V and 2 bases from J, the gap between germline ends came to 11 bases. Germline V lookup: CDR1 MNHEY, CDR2 SVGAGI. The CDR3 region is CASSDRVTDTQYF. The DNA of the CDR3 is TGTGCCAGCTCCGACAGAGTCACAGATACGCAGTATTTT.

The chain has TRBV6-2 or TRBV6-3 and TRBJ2-5; 13 bases line up with TRBD2. This CDR3 contains 17 residues. With 0 bases clipped from V and 5 bases from J, the junction kept 6 bases outside the gene matches. Germline V gives CDR1 MNHEY, CDR2 SVGEGT. The DNA for the CDR3 is TGTGCCAGCAGTTACTCTAGACTAGCGGGAGGAGGGGAGACCCAGTACTTC. Protein product: CASSYSRLAGGGETQYF.

This chain links TRBV5-4 with TRBJ1-1; TRBD1 matches 8 bases. The CDR3 runs to 17 residues. Trimming at V came to 4 bases and at J to 2 bases, leaving 13 bases not matched to a gene. Germline values: CDR1 SGHNT, CDR2 YYREEE (reference sequence). The chain's CDR3 is CASSGVIPGQDNTEAFF. Here the CDR3 DNA reads TGTGCCAGCAGCGGGGTGATTCCGGGACAGGATAACACTGAAGCTTTCTTT.

This chain uses TRBV28 with TRBJ1-4; TRBD1 agrees at 7 bases. Germline CDR1 is MDHEN and CDR2 is SYDVKM. The CDR3 is 15 residues long. V was clipped by 3 bases and J by 2 bases; unmatched bases: 3. The CDR3 DNA sequence: TGTGCCAGCAGTTTGGGGGACAGTACTAATGAAAAACTGTTTTTT. As protein: CASSLGDSTNEKLFF.

The chain recombines TRBV9 with TRBJ2-5, with 8 bases identical to TRBD2. J gave up 4 bases and V 3 bases, and 8 bases lay outside the gene matches. The CDR3 is made up of 15 amino acids. Germline V CDR1 and CDR2: SGDLS, YYNGEE. CDR3: CASSEREGFIETQYF. The CDR3 DNA follows: TGTGCCAGCAGCGAACGGGAGGGATTCATAGAGACCCAGTACTTC.

The chain combines TRBV7-9 with TRBJ2-3; the D is unclear. V was shortened by 4 bases and J by 4 bases, with 9 bases between the two germline ends. CDR1 and CDR2 (germline): SEHNR, FQNEAQ (reference sequence). The CDR3 totals 13 residues. CDR3 loop: CASSSLLADTQYF. CDR3 nucleotides: TGTGCCAGCAGCTCCCTTCTCGCAGATACGCAGTATTTT.

The chain employs TRBV3-1 (or the pseudogene TRBV3-2) and TRBJ2-5; D not resolved. CDR3 length equals 16 residues. The V end lost 1 base, the J end lost 1 base, and 13 bases lay between the germline ends. CDR1 and CDR2 (germline): LGHDT, YNNKEL (reference sequence). The CDR3 DNA follows: TGTGCCAGCAGCCAAGTACTATCGGCGGTCCAAGAGACCCAGTACTTC. It translates to CASSQVLSAVQETQYF.

V usage is TRBV5-6 and J usage is TRBJ1-1; weak D call: TRBD1 (5 bases). V was pared by 4 bases and J by 3 bases, with 13 bases between. CDR1 is SGHDT, CDR2 YYEEEE, per germline. The CDR3 length is 14 residues. DNA of the CDR3: TGTGCCAGCAGCACCACCTGGGGGGACACTGAAGCTTTCTTT. This sequence encodes CASSTTWGDTEAFF.

The chain combines TRBV15 with TRBJ2-3, with TRBD2 matching over 10 bases. From germline, CDR1 is LNHNV and CDR2 YYDKDF (reference sequence). The CDR3 spans 18 residues. V dropped 0 bases and J dropped 3; count of bases not matched to a gene: 9. CDR3: CATSRDLAGGRRTDTQYF. The CDR3 bases are TGTGCCACCAGCAGAGATTTAGCGGGAGGAAGGCGAACAGATACGCAGTATTTT.

This clone was picked up one time. The rearrangement links TRBV11-3 to TRBJ2-1, with TRBD2 identical over 8 bases. The V gene's germline CDR1 is SGHNT and CDR2 YENEEA. There are 15 residues in the CDR3. V lost 4 bases, J lost 0 bases, and 2 bases stayed unmatched. The DNA of the CDR3 is TGTGCCAGCAGCTCGAGCGGGAGCTCCTACAATGAGCAGTTCTTC. Its translation is CASSSSGSSYNEQFF.

J is TRBJ2-7 and V is TRBV9; TRBD1 agrees at 8 bases. V trimming: 3 bases; J trimming: 2 bases; junction bases outside the gene matches: 4. Germline CDR1 and CDR2: SGDLS and YYNGEE. There are 14 residues in the CDR3. The CDR3 sequence is CASSGGTGPYEQYF. For the CDR3, the DNA is TGTGCCAGCAGCGGCGGGACAGGCCCCTACGAGCAGTACTTC. Complete variable domain (other parts from reference TRBV9 and TRBJ2-7): DSGVTQTPKHLITATGQRVTLRCSPRSGDLSVYWYQQSLDQGLQFLIQYYNGEERAKGNILERFSAQQFPDLHSELNLSSLELGDSALYFCASSGGTGPYEQYFGPGTRLTVT.

This chain joins TRBV5-1 and TRBJ2-5, with D possibly TRBD2 on 5 matching bases. Germline CDR1 and CDR2: SGHRS and YFSETQ. Trimming removed 4 bases at V and 3 bases at J, with 13 bases between. CDR3 size: 14 residues. CDR3 protein: CASSRGPAEETQYF. The CDR3 region has the DNA TGCGCCAGCAGCCGCGGGCCTGCGGAAGAGACCCAGTACTTC.

The chain joins TRBV6-2 or TRBV6-3 to TRBJ2-1; D perhaps matches TRBD1 (5 bases). There are 15 residues in the CDR3. V was cut by 5 bases and J by 6 bases, with 17 bases left in between. Germline V CDR1 and CDR2: MNHEY, SVGEGT. The DNA of the CDR3 is TGTGCCAGCAGTCCAACAGGCACATTAACCAATGAGCAGTTCTTC. It encodes CASSPTGTLTNEQFF.

The V and J genes are TRBV11-3 and TRBJ2-2; TRBD2 aligns across 7 bases. The CDR3 loop spans 15 amino acids. V was clipped by 3 bases and J by 5 bases; unmatched bases: 6. CDR1 SGHNT and CDR2 YENEEA come from the germline V gene. The CDR3 loop is CASSFSGIGTGELFF. Here the CDR3 DNA reads TGTGCCAGCAGCTTCAGCGGGATAGGAACCGGGGAGCTGTTTTTT.